Listed below are T cell receptor beta chains from one sample, sequenced in a study of blood T cell repertoires in COVID-19. Sequenced by immunoSEQ multiplex PCR; TCRdb stores in-frame clones only, minus some. The sample has 220,000 or so clones; around 90% are singletons. Sequenced material: PBMCs or T cells enriched from blood (not recorded which). The receptors were sampled from a middle-aged man who had been exposed to COVID-19. The conserved cysteine and the conserved F or W are not part of the CDR3 here. D genes are given only for firm matches.

D gene,V gene,CDR3 protein
.,TRBV24-1,ATSESGRTDTQY
.,TRBV19,ASGQYNSPLH
TRBD1,TRBV29-1,SGTRDRGNTEAF
TRBD1,TRBV5-6,ASSQTGFSANYGYT
.,TRBV11-3,ASSKRRAWGDNEQF
.,TRBV7-2,ASSSDRTNGYT
TRBD2,TRBV27,ASSRLGLAGGPSTGELF
.,TRBV10-3,AISADSLGNTIY
.,TRBV24-1,ATSDLWATEQF
.,TRBV6-1,ASSEVGVRRGEQF
.,TRBV3-1/TRBV3-2,ASSQGPPGVSYEQY
.,TRBV5-1,ASSLPSSANTEAF
.,TRBV2,ASSDRNSNQPQH
.,TRBV7-9,ASSLYSLHLYGYT
TRBD1,TRBV7-2,ASSLTGLNYGYT
TRBD1,TRBV19,ASSGQGTPTYNEQF
TRBD1,TRBV5-1,ASSFRTGSSYEQY
TRBD1,TRBV5-1,ASSPGTGTYSNQPQH
TRBD1,TRBV6-1,ASREGTGVTEAF
TRBD2,TRBV27,ASTPWASGRTGELF
TRBD1,TRBV19,ASSPFRTGGNEQF
.,TRBV5-1,ASSLVWGGVVEEKLF
TRBD1,TRBV3-1/TRBV3-2,ASSWGTGGSNYGYT
TRBD2,TRBV5-4,ASSLTSGLSSYNEQF
.,TRBV19,ASRGTNQPQH
TRBD1,TRBV5-1,ASSLMDRGHSPLH
.,TRBV27,ASSRPRVTGELF
.,TRBV18,ASSPLVPPGGLDTEAF
.,TRBV7-3,ASSLTSGAYNEQF
TRBD2,TRBV7-9,ASSFVGEGNEQF
TRBD1,TRBV6-5,ASSLTGTDSPLH